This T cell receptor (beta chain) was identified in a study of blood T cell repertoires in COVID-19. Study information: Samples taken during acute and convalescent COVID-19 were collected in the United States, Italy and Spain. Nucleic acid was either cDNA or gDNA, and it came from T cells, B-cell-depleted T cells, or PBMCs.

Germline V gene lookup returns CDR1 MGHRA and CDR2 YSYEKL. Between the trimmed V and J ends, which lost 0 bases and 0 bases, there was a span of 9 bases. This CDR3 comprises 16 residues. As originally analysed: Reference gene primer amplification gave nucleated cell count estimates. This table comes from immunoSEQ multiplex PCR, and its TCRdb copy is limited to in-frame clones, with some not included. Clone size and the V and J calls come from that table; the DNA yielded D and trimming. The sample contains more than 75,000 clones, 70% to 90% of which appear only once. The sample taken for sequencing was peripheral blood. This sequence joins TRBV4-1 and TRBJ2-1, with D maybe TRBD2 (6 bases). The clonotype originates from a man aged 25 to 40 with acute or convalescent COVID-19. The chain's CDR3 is CASSQEDGSSYNEQFF. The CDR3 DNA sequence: TGCGCCAGCAGCCAAGAGGACGGGAGCTCCTACAATGAGCAGTTCTTC.